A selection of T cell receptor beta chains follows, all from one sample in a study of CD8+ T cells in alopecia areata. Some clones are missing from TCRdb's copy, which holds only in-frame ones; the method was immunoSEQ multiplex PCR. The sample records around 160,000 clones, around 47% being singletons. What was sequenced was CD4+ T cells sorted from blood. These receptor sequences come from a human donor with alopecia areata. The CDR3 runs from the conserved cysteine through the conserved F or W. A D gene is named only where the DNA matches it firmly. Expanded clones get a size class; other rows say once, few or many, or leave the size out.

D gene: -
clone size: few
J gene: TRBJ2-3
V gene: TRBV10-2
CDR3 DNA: TGCGCCAGCAGTGTTATTCAGCGGATCAGCACAGATACGCAGTATTTT
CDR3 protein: CASSVIQRISTDTQYF

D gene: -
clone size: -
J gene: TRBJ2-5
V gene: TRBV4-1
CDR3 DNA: TGCGCCAGCAGCCAAGGCGACAGCCAAGAGACCCAGTACTTC
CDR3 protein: CASSQGDSQETQYF

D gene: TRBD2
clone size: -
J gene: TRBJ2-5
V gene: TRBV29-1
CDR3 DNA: TGCAGCGTTGAGAGGTCCGGGAGGGCCGGAGAGACCCAGTACTTC
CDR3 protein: CSVERSGRAGETQYF

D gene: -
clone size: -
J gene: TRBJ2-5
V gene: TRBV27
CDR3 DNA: TGTGCCAGCAGTTTCAGCAGAAACCAAGAGACCCAGTACTTC
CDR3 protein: CASSFSRNQETQYF

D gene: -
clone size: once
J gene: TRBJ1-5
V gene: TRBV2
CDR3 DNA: TGTGCCAGCAGTGAGGACAGATATCAGCCCCAGCATTTT
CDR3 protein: CASSEDRYQPQHF

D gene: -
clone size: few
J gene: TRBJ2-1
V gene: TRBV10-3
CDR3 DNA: TGTGCCATCAGTGGTGGCGATGAGCAGTTCTTC
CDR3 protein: CAISGGDEQFF

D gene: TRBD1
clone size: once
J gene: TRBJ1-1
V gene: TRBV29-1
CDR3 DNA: TGCAGCGTTGTTAAGGGGGCGGGCACTGAAGCTTTCTTT
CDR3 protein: CSVVKGAGTEAFF

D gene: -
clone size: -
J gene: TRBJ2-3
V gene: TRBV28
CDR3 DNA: TGTGCCAGCAGCGCCCTCGTCCCGGGAGCAGATACGCAGTATTTT
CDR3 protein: CASSALVPGADTQYF

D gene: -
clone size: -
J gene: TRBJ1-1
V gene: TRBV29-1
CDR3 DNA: TGCAGCTGCAGGGAGAACACTGAAGCTTTCTTT
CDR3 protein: CSCRENTEAFF

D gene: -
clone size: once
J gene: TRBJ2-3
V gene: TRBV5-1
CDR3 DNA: TGCGCCAGCAGCTTGGACCGGGAGACGCAGTATTTT
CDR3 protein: CASSLDRETQYF

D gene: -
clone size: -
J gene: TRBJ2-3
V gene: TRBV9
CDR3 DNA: TGTGCCAGCAGCGTAGTTCAGGGTGGGTCAACAGATACGCAGTATTTT
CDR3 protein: CASSVVQGGSTDTQYF

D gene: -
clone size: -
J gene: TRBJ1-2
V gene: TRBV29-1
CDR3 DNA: TGCAGCGTTCCCACGGCCCACGTCGGCTACACCTTC
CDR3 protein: CSVPTAHVGYTF

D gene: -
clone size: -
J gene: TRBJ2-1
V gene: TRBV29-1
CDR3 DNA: TGCAGCGTTTTAGGGCTAGCGACCTACAATGAGCAGTTCTTC
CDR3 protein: CSVLGLATYNEQFF

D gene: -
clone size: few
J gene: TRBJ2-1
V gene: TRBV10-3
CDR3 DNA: TGTGCCACCAGACAGAGCTCCTACAATGAGCAGTTCTTC
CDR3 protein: CATRQSSYNEQFF

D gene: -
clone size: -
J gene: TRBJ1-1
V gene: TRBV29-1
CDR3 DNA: TGCAGCGTTGAGGGACTCATGAACACTGAAGCTTTCTTT
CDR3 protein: CSVEGLMNTEAFF

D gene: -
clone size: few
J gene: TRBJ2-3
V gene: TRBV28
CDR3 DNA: TGTGCCAGCAGGGTGCCCGGGGGAGATACGCAGTATTTT
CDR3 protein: CASRVPGGDTQYF

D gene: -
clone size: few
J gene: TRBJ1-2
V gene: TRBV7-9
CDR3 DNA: TGTGCCAGCAGCGACAACGACTATGGCTACACCTTC
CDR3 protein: CASSDNDYGYTF

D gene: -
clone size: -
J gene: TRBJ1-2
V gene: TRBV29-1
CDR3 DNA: TGCAGCGTCGATGAACCCCTCATCTTC
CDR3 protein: CSVDEPLIF

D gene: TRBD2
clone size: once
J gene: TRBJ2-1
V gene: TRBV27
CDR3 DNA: TGTGCCAGCAGTTTACAGGATCGGGGGGGCAATGAGCAGTTCTTC
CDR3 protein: CASSLQDRGGNEQFF

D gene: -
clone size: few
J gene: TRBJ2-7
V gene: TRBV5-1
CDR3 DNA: TGCGCCAGCAGCGTTCATCCGACCGACCTCGGCGAGCAGTACTTC
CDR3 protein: CASSVHPTDLGEQYF

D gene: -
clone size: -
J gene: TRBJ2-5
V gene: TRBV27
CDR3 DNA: TGTGCCAGCAGTTCAACTTACCGTGTGGAGGAGACCCAGTACTTC
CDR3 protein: CASSSTYRVEETQYF

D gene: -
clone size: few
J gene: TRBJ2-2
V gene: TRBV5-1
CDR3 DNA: TGCGCCAGCAGCGCCGCAGGAAACACCGGGGAGCTGTTTTTT
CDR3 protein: CASSAAGNTGELFF

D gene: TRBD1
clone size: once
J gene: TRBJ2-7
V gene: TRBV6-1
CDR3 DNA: TGTGCCAGCAGTGCACGGACAGGGACGTCGTACGAGCAGTACTTC
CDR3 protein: CASSARTGTSYEQYF

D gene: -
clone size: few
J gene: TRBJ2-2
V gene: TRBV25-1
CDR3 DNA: TGTGCCACTCAGAGTATGCTCGGGGCGAACACCGGGGAGCTGTTTTTT
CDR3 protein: CATQSMLGANTGELFF

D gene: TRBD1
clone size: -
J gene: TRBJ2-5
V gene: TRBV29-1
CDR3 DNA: TGCAGCGTGGAGACAGGGCGTGGGCAGACCCAGTACTTC
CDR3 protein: CSVETGRGQTQYF

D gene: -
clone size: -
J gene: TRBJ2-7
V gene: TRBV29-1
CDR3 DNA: TGCAGCGTTCGACGGACCTCCTCTTACGAGCAGTACTTC
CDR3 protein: CSVRRTSSYEQYF

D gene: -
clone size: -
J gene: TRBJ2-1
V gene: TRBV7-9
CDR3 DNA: TGTGCCAGCAGCTTAGATGGGGGTTACAATGAGCAGTTCTTC
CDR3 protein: CASSLDGGYNEQFF

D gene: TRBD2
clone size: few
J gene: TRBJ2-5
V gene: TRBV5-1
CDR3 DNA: TGCGCCACGACGCCGGGACTAGGGCAAGAGACCCAGTACTTC
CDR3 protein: CATTPGLGQETQYF

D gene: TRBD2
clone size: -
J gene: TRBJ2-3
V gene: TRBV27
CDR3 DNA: TGTGCCAGCAGTCCAGGACTAGCGGACACAGATACGCAGTATTTT
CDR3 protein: CASSPGLADTDTQYF

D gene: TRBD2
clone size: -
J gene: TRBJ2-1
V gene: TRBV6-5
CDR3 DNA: TGTGCCAGCAGTTACAATCTAGCGGGTATAGGCAATGAGCAGTTCTTC
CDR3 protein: CASSYNLAGIGNEQFF

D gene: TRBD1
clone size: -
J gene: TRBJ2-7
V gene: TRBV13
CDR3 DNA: TGTGCCAGCAGTCCGGGACAGATCTCCTACGAGCAGTACTTC
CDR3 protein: CASSPGQISYEQYF

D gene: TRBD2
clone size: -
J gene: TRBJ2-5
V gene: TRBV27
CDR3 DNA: TGTGCCAGCAGTACCGCGGGAGGGGGAGAGACCCAGTACTTC
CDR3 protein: CASSTAGGGETQYF